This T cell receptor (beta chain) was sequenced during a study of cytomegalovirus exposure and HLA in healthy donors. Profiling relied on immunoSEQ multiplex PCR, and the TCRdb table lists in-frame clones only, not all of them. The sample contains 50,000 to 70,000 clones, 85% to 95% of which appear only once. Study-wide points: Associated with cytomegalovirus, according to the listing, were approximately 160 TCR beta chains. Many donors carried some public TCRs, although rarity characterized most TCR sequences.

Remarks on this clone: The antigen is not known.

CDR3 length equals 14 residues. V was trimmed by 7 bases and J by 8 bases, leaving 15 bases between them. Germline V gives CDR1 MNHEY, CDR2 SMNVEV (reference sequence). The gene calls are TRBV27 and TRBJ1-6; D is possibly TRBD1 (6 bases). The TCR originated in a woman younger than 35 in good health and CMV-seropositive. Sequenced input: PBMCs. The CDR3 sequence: CASTQGYFDSPLHF. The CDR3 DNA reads TGTGCCAGCACTCAGGGGTATTTTGATTCACCCCTCCACTTT.